The 21 T cell receptor beta chains in this list originate from one sample, sequenced in a study of cytomegalovirus exposure and HLA in healthy donors. Amplification used 60 Vbeta primers and 13 Jbeta primers. TCRdb's copy holds only in-frame clones and misses some; the assay was immunoSEQ multiplex PCR. The sample shows roughly 300,000 clones, 70% to 90% of them seen only once. What was sequenced was PBMCs. These receptors all stem from a man aged 40-55 years in good health and CMV-seropositive.

The chain has TRBV6-6 and TRBJ1-1; D is ambiguous. V was trimmed by 7 bases and J by 0 bases, leaving 15 bases between them. Germline CDR1 reads MNHNY; CDR2 reads SVGAGI (reference sequence). The CDR3 loop spans 15 amino acids. The CDR3 is CASMSAGNMNTEAFF. CDR3 DNA sequence: TGTGCCAGCATGTCGGCAGGAAACATGAACACTGAAGCTTTCTTT.

The rearrangement joins TRBV6-5 to TRBJ2-1, with D uncertain. V lost 6 bases, J lost 5 bases, and 8 bases lay in between. CDR1 and CDR2 from the germline V gene are MNHEY and SVGAGI. The CDR3 is made up of 12 amino acids. This CDR3 reads CASSNRDNEQFF. DNA for the CDR3: TGTGCCAGCAGCAACAGAGACAATGAGCAGTTCTTC.

This chain uses TRBV27 with TRBJ2-1, with 7 bases fitting TRBD2. Germline-derived CDR1 and CDR2 are MNHEY and SMNVEV (reference sequence). Losses at the gene ends were 8 bases for V and 8 bases for J; bases not matched to a gene: 3. The CDR3 totals 11 residues. DNA for the CDR3: TGTGCCAGCGCGGGGAGGGATGAGCAGTTCTTC. Its translation: CASAGRDEQFF.

V usage is TRBV29-1 and J usage is TRBJ2-5; unclear D gene. Trimming cost V 5 bases and J 1 base, with 5 bases left between them. In germline, CDR1 is SQVTM, CDR2 ANQGSEA. The CDR3 has 11 residues. The CDR3: CSVYSQETQYF. For the CDR3, the DNA is TGCAGCGTTTACAGCCAAGAGACCCAGTACTTC.

The V call is TRBV2, the J call TRBJ1-1; TRBD1 matches at 9 bases. Germline V gives CDR1 SNHLY, CDR2 FYNNEI. V was pared by 5 bases and J by 3 bases, with 4 bases of the junction left unmatched. The CDR3 loop spans 14 amino acids. The DNA of the CDR3 is TGTGCCAGCAGTAGGACAGGGGCGGACACTGAAGCTTTCTTT. It specifies CASSRTGADTEAFF.

This clone appeared once. The V call is TRBV9, the J call TRBJ1-3; possibly TRBD1 for D (6 bases). With 4 bases removed from V and 0 bases from J, the gap between germline ends came to 17 bases. The CDR3 sequence is 17 residues long. Germline V gene data show CDR1 as SGDLS and CDR2 as YYNGEE. The CDR3 DNA reads TGTGCCAGCAGCCCTCATCAGGGGTGGGGCTCTGGAAACACCATATATTTT. Translated, it gives CASSPHQGWGSGNTIYF.

The V and J genes are TRBV28 and TRBJ2-7; TRBD2 matches 11 bases. The CDR3 length is 14 residues. V gave up 8 bases and J gave up 2 bases; unmatched junction bases: 5. The V gene's germline CDR1 is MDHEN and CDR2 SYDVKM. The CDR3 DNA follows: TGTGCCAGCTCCGGGACTAGCGGTGCCTACGAGCAGTACTTC. Translated: CASSGTSGAYEQYF.

The chain recombines TRBV6-5 with TRBJ2-7; no firm D call. Trimming took 7 bases from V and 11 from J, leaving 15 bases between them. The CDR3 spans 11 residues. The germline V gene has CDR1 MNHEY and CDR2 SVGAGI. For the CDR3, the DNA is TGTGCCAGCACCTCTGTCGGTGAAAAGTACTTC. Encoded protein: CASTSVGEKYF.

The gene calls are TRBV2 and TRBJ2-5, with 13 bases matching TRBD2. Germline V gives CDR1 SNHLY, CDR2 FYNNEI. The CDR3 consists of 17 residues. Trimming took 10 bases from V and 9 from J; bases not matched to a gene: 20. In DNA form, the CDR3 reads TGTGCCACCTCCCTAGGGACTAGCGGGATACTACTACAGGCCCAGTACTTC. Amino acids: CATSLGTSGILLQAQYF.

V usage is TRBV28 and J usage is TRBJ2-1; TRBD2 is a possible D gene (6 bases). Trimming cost V 3 bases and J 6 bases, with 18 bases left between them. CDR1 is MDHEN, CDR2 SYDVKM, per germline. This CDR3 comprises 16 residues. CDR3: CASSFPTRGKGNEQFF. CDR3 DNA: TGTGCCAGCAGTTTCCCAACCCGGGGGAAAGGCAATGAGCAGTTCTTC.

The chain is built from TRBV28 and TRBJ2-6; tentative D call: TRBD1 (6 bases). Germline CDR1 MDHEN, CDR2 SYDVKM. The CDR3 spans 17 residues. V was cut by 5 bases and J by 0 bases, with 14 bases left in between. The CDR3 sequence is CASSRYRAHSGANVLTF. The CDR3 coding sequence is TGTGCCAGCAGTCGGTACAGGGCCCACTCTGGGGCCAACGTCCTGACTTTC.

The chain employs TRBV15 and TRBJ1-1; 10 nucleotides align to TRBD1. Germline lookup yields CDR1 LNHNV and CDR2 YYDKDF (reference sequence). The trim removed 1 base at V and 5 bases at J, leaving 4 bases unmatched. CDR3 length equals 15 residues. The CDR3 protein is CATSRGQGAWTEAFF. CDR3 sequence (DNA): TGTGCCACCAGCAGAGGACAGGGGGCTTGGACTGAAGCTTTCTTT.

The chain has TRBV7-6 and TRBJ2-7, with a possible D match to TRBD1 (7 bases). Trimming pared 5 bases from V and 2 bases from J, leaving 13 bases between. This CDR3 contains 14 residues. Germline V CDR1 and CDR2: SGHVS, FNYEAQ. The CDR3 loop reads CASSPQGGTYEQYF. Written as DNA, the CDR3 is TGTGCCAGCAGCCCTCAGGGGGGAACCTACGAGCAGTACTTC.

The rearrangement joins TRBV7-2 to TRBJ1-5; possible D gene TRBD1, 5 bases. The germline V gene encodes CDR1 SGHTA and CDR2 FQGNSA. Trimming left V 1 base short and J 2 bases short, with 12 bases between. This CDR3 region has 16 residues. The CDR3 reads CASSLGSPGGNQPQHF. CDR3 DNA: TGTGCCAGCAGCTTAGGTTCGCCGGGGGGCAATCAGCCCCAGCATTTT.

V usage is TRBV7-9 and J usage is TRBJ2-7; 7 bases are shared with TRBD1. V shed 3 bases and J 7 bases; nucleotides not matched to a gene: 9. Germline V CDR1 and CDR2: SEHNR, FQNEAQ (reference sequence). This CDR3 spans 14 amino acids. The CDR3 spells CASSFGTEGLEQYF. The CDR3 DNA is TGTGCCAGCAGCTTTGGGACAGAGGGATTGGAGCAGTACTTC.

V is TRBV27 and J is TRBJ1-2; 12 bases are a match to TRBD1. The CDR3 is made up of 17 amino acids. Unmatched junction bases numbered 9, after V lost 2 bases and J lost 5 bases. Germline loops: CDR1 MNHEY, CDR2 SMNVEV (reference sequence). CDR3 DNA sequence: TGTGCCAGCAGTTTAGCCGGGACAGGGGGCTACGGGTATGGCTACACCTTC. Its protein is CASSLAGTGGYGYGYTF.

This clone occurred once. The chain joins TRBV11-2 to TRBJ2-1; 7 bases align to TRBD2. Germline trimming cut 6 bases from V and 8 bases from J; bases unmatched to any gene: 7. This CDR3 region has 13 residues. Germline V gene lookup returns CDR1 SGHAT and CDR2 FQNNGV. In nucleotides, the CDR3 is TGTGCCAGCAGTGGGAGGGGCAGGGATGAGCAGTTCTTC. Protein sequence: CASSGRGRDEQFF.

The J gene is TRBJ2-1, the V gene TRBV11-2, with 8 bases identical to TRBD2. CDR1 is SGHAT and CDR2 is FQNNGV in the germline V gene. J was trimmed by 7 bases and V by 5 bases; bases with no gene match: 7. The CDR3 extends over 14 amino acids. Written as DNA, the CDR3 is TGTGCCAGCAGCCGAGCGGGAGTTATGAATGAGCAGTTCTTC. The encoded protein is CASSRAGVMNEQFF.

The J gene is TRBJ1-6, the V gene TRBV30, with a weak D call TRBD1 (6 bases). The CDR3 extends over 13 amino acids. In germline, CDR1 is GTSNPN, CDR2 SVGIG (reference sequence). Here the CDR3 reads CAGRGGPNSPLHF. CDR3 DNA: TGTGCTGGCCGAGGGGGACCTAATTCACCCCTCCACTTT.

The DNA for the CDR3 is TGTGCCAGCAGCTATCCAGCGGGAGGGCCTCCCGAGCAGTACTTC. Its protein product is CASSYPAGGPPEQYF. The chain carries TRBV28 and TRBJ2-7, with 10 bases aligning to TRBD2. This CDR3 has 15 residues. Germline values: CDR1 MDHEN, CDR2 SYDVKM. With 6 bases clipped from V and 6 bases from J, the junction kept 11 bases outside the gene matches.

This clone was seen a single time. This chain joins TRBV9 and TRBJ2-1; 10 nucleotides align to TRBD1. Unmatched junction bases numbered 3, after V lost 5 bases and J lost 4 bases. This CDR3 is built from 14 residues. Germline-derived CDR1 and CDR2 are SGDLS and YYNGEE. CDR3 DNA sequence: TGTGCCAGCAGTCCGGGACAGGGGTACAATGAGCAGTTCTTC. It translates to CASSPGQGYNEQFF.